Detailed here is one TCR beta chain. Its antigen is undetermined. This specimen comes from a study of OX40 agonist ivuxolimab in advanced cancers. Study-level information: Dose-escalation cases comprised hepatocellular carcinoma, melanoma, renal cell or head and neck cancer.

Measured with immunoSEQ multiplex PCR; TCRdb has only the in-frame clones, and not every one. The repertoire holds about 89,000 clones, with about 86% as singletons. Whole-study results and caveats: Researchers report that CD8+ T cells had, on average, more expanded clones than CD4+. In the expanded peripheral T cells, antigen specificity was never determined.

V lost 2 bases and J lost 2; bases outside the gene matches: 10. Germline V gene data show CDR1 as SGHNT and CDR2 as YYREEE (reference sequence). CDR3 length: 18 amino acids. The chain couples TRBV5-4 to TRBJ2-3, with 11 bases matching TRBD2. The material sequenced was CD4+ or CD8+ T cells sorted from blood, taken in a trial of the OX40 agonist ivuxolimab. This receptor was identified in an adult with an advanced solid tumor such as melanoma, head and neck, liver or kidney cancer. CDR3 sequence: CASSFRRLAGGITDTQYF. DNA for the CDR3: TGTGCCAGCAGCTTTCGACGGCTAGCGGGAGGCATCACAGATACGCAGTATTTT.